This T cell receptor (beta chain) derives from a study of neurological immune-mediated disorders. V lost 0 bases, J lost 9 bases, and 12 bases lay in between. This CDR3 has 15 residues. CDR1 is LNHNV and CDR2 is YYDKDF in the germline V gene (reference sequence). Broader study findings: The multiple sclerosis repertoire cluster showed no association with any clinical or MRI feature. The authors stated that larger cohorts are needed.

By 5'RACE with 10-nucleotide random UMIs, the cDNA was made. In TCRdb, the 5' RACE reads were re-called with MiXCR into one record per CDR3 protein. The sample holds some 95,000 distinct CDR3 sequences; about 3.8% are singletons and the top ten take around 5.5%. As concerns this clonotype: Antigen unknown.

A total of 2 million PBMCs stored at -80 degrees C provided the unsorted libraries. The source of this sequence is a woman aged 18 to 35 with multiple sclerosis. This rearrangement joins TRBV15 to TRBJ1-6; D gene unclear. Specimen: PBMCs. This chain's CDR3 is CATSRDWTAGSPLHF. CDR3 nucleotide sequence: TGTGCCACCAGCAGAGATTGGACGGCGGGTTCACCCCTCCACTTT.